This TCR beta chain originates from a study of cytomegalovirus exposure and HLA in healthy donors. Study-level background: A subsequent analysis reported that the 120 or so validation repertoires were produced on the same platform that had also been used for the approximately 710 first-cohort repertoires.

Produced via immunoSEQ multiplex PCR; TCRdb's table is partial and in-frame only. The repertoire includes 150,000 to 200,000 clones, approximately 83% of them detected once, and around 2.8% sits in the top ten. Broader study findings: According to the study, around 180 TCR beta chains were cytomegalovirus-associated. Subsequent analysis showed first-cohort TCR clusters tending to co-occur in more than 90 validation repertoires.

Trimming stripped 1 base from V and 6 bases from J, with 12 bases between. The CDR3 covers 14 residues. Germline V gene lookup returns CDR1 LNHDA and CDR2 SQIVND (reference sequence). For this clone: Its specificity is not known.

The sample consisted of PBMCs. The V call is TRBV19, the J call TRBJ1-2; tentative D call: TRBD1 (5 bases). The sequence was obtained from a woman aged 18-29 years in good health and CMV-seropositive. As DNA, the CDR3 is TGTGCCAGTAGTATAGTTGGCAGGGTCGATGGCTACACCTTC. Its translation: CASSIVGRVDGYTF.